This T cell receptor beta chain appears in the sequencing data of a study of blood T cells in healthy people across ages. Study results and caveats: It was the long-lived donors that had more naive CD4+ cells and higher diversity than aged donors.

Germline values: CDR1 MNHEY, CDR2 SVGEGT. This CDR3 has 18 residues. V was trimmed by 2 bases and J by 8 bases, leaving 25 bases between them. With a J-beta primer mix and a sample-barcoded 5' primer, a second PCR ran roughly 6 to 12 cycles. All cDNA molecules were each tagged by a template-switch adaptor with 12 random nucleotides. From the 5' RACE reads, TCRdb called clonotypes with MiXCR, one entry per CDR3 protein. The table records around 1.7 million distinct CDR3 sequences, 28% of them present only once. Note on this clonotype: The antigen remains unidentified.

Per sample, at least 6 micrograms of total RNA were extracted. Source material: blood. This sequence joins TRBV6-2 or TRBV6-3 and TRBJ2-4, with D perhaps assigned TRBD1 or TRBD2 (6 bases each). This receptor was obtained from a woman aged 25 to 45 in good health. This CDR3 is CASSYTGPWGAGGDIQYF. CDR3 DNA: TGTGCCAGCAGTTACACCGGTCCATGGGGGGCCGGAGGGGACATTCAGTACTTC.